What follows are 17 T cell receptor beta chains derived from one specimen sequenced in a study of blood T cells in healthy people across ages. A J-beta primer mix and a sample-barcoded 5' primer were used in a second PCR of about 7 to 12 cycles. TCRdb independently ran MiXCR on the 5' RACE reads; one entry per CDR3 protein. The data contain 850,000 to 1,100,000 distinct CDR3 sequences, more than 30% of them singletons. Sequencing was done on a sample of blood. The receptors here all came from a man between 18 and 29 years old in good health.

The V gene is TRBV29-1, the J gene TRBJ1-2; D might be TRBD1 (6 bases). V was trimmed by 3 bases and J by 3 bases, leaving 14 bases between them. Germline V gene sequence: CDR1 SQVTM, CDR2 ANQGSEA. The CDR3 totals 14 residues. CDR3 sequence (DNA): TGCAGCGTTGATGGGGGCGAAGCTGACTATGGCTACACCTTC. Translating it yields CSVDGGEADYGYTF.

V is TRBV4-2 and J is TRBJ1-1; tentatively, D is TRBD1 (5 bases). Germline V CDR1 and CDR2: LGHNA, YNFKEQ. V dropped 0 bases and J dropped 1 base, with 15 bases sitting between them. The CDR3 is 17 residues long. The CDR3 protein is CASSQDFRGSKNTEAFF. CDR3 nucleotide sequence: TGTGCCAGCAGCCAAGATTTTAGGGGCAGCAAGAACACTGAAGCTTTCTTT.

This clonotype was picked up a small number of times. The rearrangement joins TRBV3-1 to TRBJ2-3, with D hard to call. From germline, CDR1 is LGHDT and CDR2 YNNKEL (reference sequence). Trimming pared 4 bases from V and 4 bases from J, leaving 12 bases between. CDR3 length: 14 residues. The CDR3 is CASSLLGPSDTQYF. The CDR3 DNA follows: TGTGCCAGCAGCCTCCTTGGGCCCTCAGATACGCAGTATTTT.

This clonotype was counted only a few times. CDR3 sequence (DNA): TGTGCCAGCAGCTCGCCCCGACAGGGAAGAGGAGCCGGGGAGCTGTTTTTT. Amino acid sequence: CASSSPRQGRGAGELFF. V and J are TRBV7-7 and TRBJ2-2; 7 bases match TRBD1. The V gene's germline CDR1 is SSHAT and CDR2 FNYEAQ (reference sequence). V shed 4 bases and J 6 bases; nucleotides not matched to a gene: 14. The length of the CDR3 is 17 residues.

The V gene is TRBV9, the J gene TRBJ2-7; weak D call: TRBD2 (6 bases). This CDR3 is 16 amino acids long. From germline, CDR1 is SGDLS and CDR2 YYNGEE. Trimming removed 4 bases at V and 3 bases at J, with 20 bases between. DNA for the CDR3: TGTGCCAGCAGCCGTCGGGACTTTTCCTTTTACTACGAGCAGTACTTC. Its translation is CASSRRDFSFYYEQYF.

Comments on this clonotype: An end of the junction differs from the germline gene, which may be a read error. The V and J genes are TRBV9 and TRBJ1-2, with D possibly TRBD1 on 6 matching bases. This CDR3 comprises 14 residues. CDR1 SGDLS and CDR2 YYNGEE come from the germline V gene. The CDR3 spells CASSAGTSNYGHTF. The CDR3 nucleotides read TGTGCCAGCAGCGCCGGGACATCTAACTATGGCCACACCTTC.

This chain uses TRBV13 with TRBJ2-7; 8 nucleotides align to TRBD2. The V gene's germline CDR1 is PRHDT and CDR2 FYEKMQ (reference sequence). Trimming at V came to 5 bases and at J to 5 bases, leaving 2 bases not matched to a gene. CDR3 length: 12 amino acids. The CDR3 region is CASSPGLDEQYF. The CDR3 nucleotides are TGTGCCAGCAGCCCGGGACTAGACGAGCAGTACTTC.

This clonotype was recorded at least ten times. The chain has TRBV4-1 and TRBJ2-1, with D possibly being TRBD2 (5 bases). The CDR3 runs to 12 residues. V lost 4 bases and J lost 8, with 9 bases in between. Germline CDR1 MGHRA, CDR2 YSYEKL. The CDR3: CASSLSGDEQFF. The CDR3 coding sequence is TGCGCCAGCAGCCTCAGCGGAGATGAGCAGTTCTTC.

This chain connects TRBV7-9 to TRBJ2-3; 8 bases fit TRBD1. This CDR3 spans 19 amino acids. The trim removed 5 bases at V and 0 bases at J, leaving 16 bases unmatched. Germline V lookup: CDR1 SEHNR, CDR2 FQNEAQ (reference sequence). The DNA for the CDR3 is TGTGCCAGCAGCCCTCTCCCGGGACAGGTCTTAGAAAGCACAGATACGCAGTATTTT. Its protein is CASSPLPGQVLESTDTQYF.

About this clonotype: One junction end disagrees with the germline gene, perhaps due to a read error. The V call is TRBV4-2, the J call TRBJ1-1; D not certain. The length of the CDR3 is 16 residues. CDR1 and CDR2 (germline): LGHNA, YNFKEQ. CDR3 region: CASGQSIGYYGTEAFF. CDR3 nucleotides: TGTGCCAGCGGCCAAAGTATAGGATACTACGGTACTGAAGCTTTCTTT.

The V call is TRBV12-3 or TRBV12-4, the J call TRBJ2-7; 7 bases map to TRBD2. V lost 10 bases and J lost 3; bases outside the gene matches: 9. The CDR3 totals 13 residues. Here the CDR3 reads CAISTGGIYEQYF. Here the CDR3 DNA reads TGTGCCATTTCAACGGGGGGTATCTACGAGCAGTACTTC.

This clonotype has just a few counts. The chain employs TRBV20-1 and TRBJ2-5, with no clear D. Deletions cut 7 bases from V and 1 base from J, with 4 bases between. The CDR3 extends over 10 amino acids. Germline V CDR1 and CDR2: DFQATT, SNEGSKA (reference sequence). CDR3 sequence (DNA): TGCAGTGGCTCCCAAGAGACCCAGTACTTC. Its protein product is CSGSQETQYF.

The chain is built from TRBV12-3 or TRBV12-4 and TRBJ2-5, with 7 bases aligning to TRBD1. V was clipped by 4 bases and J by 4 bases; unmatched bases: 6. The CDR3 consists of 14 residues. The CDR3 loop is CASSSGTVGETQYF. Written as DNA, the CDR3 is TGTGCCAGCAGTTCGGGGACAGTTGGAGAGACCCAGTACTTC.

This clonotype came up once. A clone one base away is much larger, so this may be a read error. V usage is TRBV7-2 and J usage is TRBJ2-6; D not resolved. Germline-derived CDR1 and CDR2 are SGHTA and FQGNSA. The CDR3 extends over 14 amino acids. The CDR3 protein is CASRFNSGANVLTF. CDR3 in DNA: TGTGCCAGCCGCTTTAACTCTGGGGCCAACGTCCTGACTTTC.

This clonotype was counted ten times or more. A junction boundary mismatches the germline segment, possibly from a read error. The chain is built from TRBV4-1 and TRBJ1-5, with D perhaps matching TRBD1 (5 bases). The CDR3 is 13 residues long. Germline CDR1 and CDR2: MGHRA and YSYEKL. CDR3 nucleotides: TGTGCCAGCAGCCAAGGGGTAGATCAGCCCCAGCATTTT. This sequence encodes CASSQGVDQPQHF.

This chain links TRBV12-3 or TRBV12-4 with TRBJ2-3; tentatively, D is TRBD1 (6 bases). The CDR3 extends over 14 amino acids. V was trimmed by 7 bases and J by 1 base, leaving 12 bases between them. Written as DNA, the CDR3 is TGTGCCAGCATGAAGGGACAACGCACAGATACGCAGTATTTT. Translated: CASMKGQRTDTQYF.

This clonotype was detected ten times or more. DNA for the CDR3: TGTGCCATCAGTGAGTCTGAAGGTAGCTCCTACGAGCAGTACTTC. Protein product: CAISESEGSSYEQYF. V gene TRBV10-3 combines with J gene TRBJ2-7; D is unclear. Deletions cut 0 bases from V and 0 bases from J, with 9 bases between. Germline loops: CDR1 ENHRY, CDR2 SYGVKD. CDR3 size: 15 residues.